The 15 T cell receptor beta chains given below trace back to one sample, sequenced in a study of blood T cells in healthy people across ages. For the second PCR, which ran for roughly 6 to 11 cycles, a sample-barcoded 5' primer and a J-beta primer mix were used. TCRdb fed the 5' RACE reads into MiXCR, producing one record per CDR3 protein. The sample yields about 1.4 million distinct CDR3 sequences, approximately 59% seen once. The specimen sequenced was blood. The receptors here all came from a man aged 18 to 30 in good health.

The chain is built from TRBV24-1 and TRBJ2-1, with 8 bases identical to TRBD1. V lost 4 bases and J lost 4; bases outside the gene matches: 8. The germline gives CDR1 KGHDR, CDR2 SFDVKD. CDR3 length equals 16 residues. CDR3 sequence: CATSDPTGATYNEQFF. Written as DNA, the CDR3 is TGTGCCACCAGTGACCCGACAGGGGCCACTTACAATGAGCAGTTCTTC.

This clonotype showed up just a few times. J is TRBJ1-1 and V is TRBV29-1, with TRBD1 as a possible D gene (5 bases). The ends were cut back, 6 bases at V and 4 bases at J, with 15 bases in the middle. Germline assignment: CDR1 SQVTM and CDR2 ANQGSEA. This CDR3 region has 13 residues. DNA for the CDR3: TGCAGCGTGAACGACAGCGGAGGCACTGAAGCTTTCTTT. It codes for CSVNDSGGTEAFF. Full variable domain (remainder filled in from reference TRBV29-1 and TRBJ1-1): SAVISQKPSRDICQRGTSLTIQCQVDSQVTMMFWYRQQPGQSLTLIATANQGSEATYESGFVIDKFPISRPNLTFSTLTVSNMSPEDSSIYLCSVNDSGGTEAFFGQGTRLTVV.

The chain joins TRBV4-2 to TRBJ2-7, with D perhaps TRBD2 (6 bases). Germline V gene sequence: CDR1 LGHNA, CDR2 YNFKEQ. Trimming took off 1 base at V and 0 bases at J, with 10 bases between the two ends. This CDR3 has 15 amino acids. CDR3 DNA: TGTGCCAGCAGCCAAGCGGGGGTAGGCTCCTACGAGCAGTACTTC. Residues: CASSQAGVGSYEQYF.

The CDR3 nucleotides read TGTGCCAGCAGTAAACAGGGGGATGATGAAAAACTGTTTTTT. Translating it yields CASSKQGDDEKLFF. The chain joins TRBV6-5 to TRBJ1-4, with 8 positions matching TRBD1. CDR1 is MNHEY and CDR2 is SVGAGI in the germline V gene. This CDR3 comprises 14 residues. J lost 6 bases, V lost 5 bases, and 5 bases had no gene match.

A few counts support this clonotype. The chain employs TRBV29-1 and TRBJ1-1; D unclear. Germline V gene sequence: CDR1 SQVTM, CDR2 ANQGSEA. This CDR3 is built from 12 residues. Between the trimmed V and J ends, which lost 5 bases and 3 bases, there was a span of 10 bases. In nucleotides, the CDR3 is TGCAGCGTTTCTCCCGGGGACACTGAAGCTTTCTTT. Translated: CSVSPGDTEAFF.

The chain combines TRBV6-2 or TRBV6-3 with TRBJ1-5, with D possibly TRBD1 on 5 matching bases. V was cut by 6 bases and J by 1 base, with 13 bases left in between. The CDR3 spans 15 residues. Germline assignment: CDR1 MNHEY and CDR2 SVGEGT. CDR3 sequence (DNA): TGTGCCAGCAGCCGAGGGACTTGGAGCAATCAGCCCCAGCATTTT. Translating it yields CASSRGTWSNQPQHF.

A few counts support this clonotype. The chain couples TRBV12-3 or TRBV12-4 to TRBJ2-7, with 9 bases that match TRBD1. The CDR3 is 16 amino acids. Trimming took 5 bases from V and 9 from J; bases not matched to a gene: 17. The CDR3 reads CASSLGGFGTGISQYF. The CDR3 DNA reads TGTGCCAGCAGTCTTGGGGGGTTCGGGACAGGGATTTCGCAGTACTTC.

The chain combines TRBV4-3 with TRBJ2-7; D might be TRBD2 (5 bases). Matching the DNA end better, TRBJ2-5 makes the J call doubtful. Germline V gene data show CDR1 as LGHNA and CDR2 as YSLEER. This CDR3 has 16 amino acids. CDR3 sequence (DNA): TGCGCCAGCAGCCAAGATCGCGTACTAAGCGGAGAGACCCAGTACTTC. Protein: CASSQDRVLSGETQYF.

As concerns this clonotype: One end of the junction is discordant with germline, which a read error may explain. Written as DNA, the CDR3 is TGCGCCAGCAGTTTACACCAGAGCTACGAGCAGTACTTC. This codes for CASSLHQSYEQYF. V and J are TRBV28 and TRBJ2-7; D not resolved. The germline gives CDR1 MDHEN, CDR2 SYDVKM. The CDR3 is made up of 13 amino acids.

The V and J genes are TRBV6-1 and TRBJ1-4, with D unclear. Germline V gene sequence: CDR1 MNHNS, CDR2 SASEGT. The CDR3 sequence is 12 residues long. V dropped 6 bases and J dropped 10 bases, with 12 bases sitting between them. CDR3 loop: CASRGSPGKLFF. The CDR3 DNA is TGTGCCAGCAGGGGGTCACCGGGAAAACTGTTTTTT.

This clonotype was seen only a few times. The chain recombines TRBV10-3 with TRBJ2-2, with D maybe TRBD2 (5 bases). V lost 6 bases and J 1 base, leaving 12 bases between the germline ends. Germline V gene lookup returns CDR1 ENHRY and CDR2 SYGVKD. The CDR3 length is 15 residues. The CDR3 nucleotides read TGTGCCATCAGCGGCCCGAGCGGGAACACCGGGGAGCTGTTTTTT. Translated: CAISGPSGNTGELFF.

Only a few counts were recorded for this clonotype. Here the CDR3 reads CATSETGDEQFF. DNA for the CDR3: TGTGCCACCAGTGAGACAGGAGATGAGCAGTTCTTC. This chain links TRBV24-1 with TRBJ2-1; maybe TRBD1 (6 bases). Deletions cut 4 bases from V and 8 bases from J, with 8 bases between. The germline gives CDR1 KGHDR, CDR2 SFDVKD. This CDR3 region has 12 residues.

This chain links TRBV20-1 with TRBJ2-1; D gene uncertain. The CDR3 sequence is 13 residues long. Trimming left V 4 bases short and J 0 bases short, with 7 bases between. The germline CDR1 and CDR2 sequences are DFQATT and SNEGSKA (reference sequence). CDR3 loop: CSATRVSYNEQFF. The DNA of the CDR3 is TGCAGTGCTACACGCGTCTCCTACAATGAGCAGTTCTTC.

The CDR3 nucleotides read TGTGCCAGCAGTGATAACAGAGTCTACGAGCAGTACTTC. Amino acids: CASSDNRVYEQYF. V gene TRBV2 combines with J gene TRBJ2-7, with no clear D. V lost 3 bases and J 3 bases, leaving 9 bases between the germline ends. This CDR3 is 13 amino acids long. CDR1 is SNHLY and CDR2 is FYNNEI in the germline V gene. Using reference TRBV2 and TRBJ2-7 for the parts outside the CDR3, the full variable domain is EPEVTQTPSHQVTQMGQEVILRCVPISNHLYFYWYRQILGQKVEFLVSFYNNEISEKSEIFDDQFSVERPDGSNFTLKIRSTKLEDSAMYFCASSDNRVYEQYFGPGTRLTVT.

This clonotype was seen more than once but under ten times. The rearrangement joins TRBV6-2 or TRBV6-3 to TRBJ2-3, with a possible D match to TRBD1 (6 bases). This CDR3 is 12 amino acids long. Deletions cut 8 bases from V and 3 bases from J, with 9 bases between. The germline V gene encodes CDR1 MNHEY and CDR2 SVGEGT. CDR3 amino acids: CASCGTTDTQYF. DNA of the CDR3: TGTGCCAGCTGTGGGACAACAGATACGCAGTATTTT.